This passage covers 22 T cell receptor beta chains from one sample sequenced in a study of blood T cell repertoires in COVID-19. Profiling relied on immunoSEQ multiplex PCR, and the TCRdb table lists in-frame clones only, not all of them. The sample records under 350,000 clones, around 85% being singletons. Sequenced: peripheral blood. The origin of the receptors is a woman aged 65 to 85 with acute or convalescent COVID-19.

CDR3 sequence reads: CASSPRQGRTGELFF. The CDR3 bases are TGTGCCAGCAGTCCCCGACAGGGGAGGACCGGGGAGCTGTTTTTT. The genes are TRBV6-5 and TRBJ2-2, with 8 bases lining up with TRBD1. The J segment lost 5 bases and the V segment lost 5 bases, leaving 7 bases of the junction unmatched. The CDR3 consists of 15 residues. Germline V gives CDR1 MNHEY, CDR2 SVGAGI.

On this clone itself: An end of the junction differs from the germline gene, which may be a read error. V gene TRBV5-6 combines with J gene TRBJ2-7; tentative D call: TRBD1 (6 bases). Germline V gene data show CDR1 as SGHDT and CDR2 as YYEEEE. The CDR3 loop spans 12 amino acids. The CDR3 region has the DNA TGTGCCAGCAGCCTGAAAACAGGGCCCCTGGACTTC. Protein product: CASSLKTGPLDF.

This clone was detected a few times. V is TRBV11-2 and J is TRBJ1-6, with TRBD1 identical over 7 bases. Unmatched junction bases numbered 8, after V lost 1 base and J lost 8 bases. The length of the CDR3 is 16 residues. Germline V CDR1 and CDR2: SGHAT, FQNNGV. As DNA, the CDR3 is TGTGCCAGCAGCTTAGGTCCGCAGGGGGTTTATTCACCCCTCCACTTT. Residues: CASSLGPQGVYSPLHF. The full variable domain, in which reference TRBV11-2 and TRBJ1-6 provide the parts outside the CDR3, is EAGVAQSPRYKIIEKRQSVAFWCNPISGHATLYWYQQILGQGPKLLIQFQNNGVVDDSQLPKDRFSAERLKGVDSTLKIQPAKLEDSAVYLCASSLGPQGVYSPLHFGNGTRLTVT.

This chain links TRBV19 with TRBJ2-7; 8 bases map to TRBD1. Germline-derived CDR1 and CDR2 are LNHDA and SQIVND (reference sequence). This CDR3 is built from 14 residues. Trimming cost V 3 bases and J 3 bases; bases outside gene matches: 4. CDR3 amino acids: CASSIRQGSYEQYF. CDR3 DNA: TGTGCCAGTAGTATCCGACAGGGGAGCTACGAGCAGTACTTC. The whole variable domain, filled in from reference TRBV19 and TRBJ2-7, reads DGGITQSPKYLFRKEGQNVTLSCEQNLNHDAMYWYRQDPGQGLRLIYYSQIVNDFQKGDIAEGYSVSREKKESFPLTVTSAQKNPTAFYLCASSIRQGSYEQYFGPGTRLTVT.

This chain joins TRBV29-1 and TRBJ1-6, with D hard to call. The germline CDR1 and CDR2 sequences are SQVTM and ANQGSEA. The CDR3 spans 13 residues. The V gene lost 6 bases and the J gene lost 3 bases, with 9 bases spanning the gap. The CDR3 reads CSVGRDYNSPLHF. The CDR3, as DNA: TGCAGCGTCGGGAGGGACTATAATTCACCCCTCCACTTT.

V usage is TRBV3-1 (or the pseudogene TRBV3-2) and J usage is TRBJ1-2; no definite D call. Germline V gives CDR1 LGHDT, CDR2 YNNKEL (reference sequence). The CDR3 extends over 14 amino acids. V gave up 0 bases and J gave up 8 bases, with 13 bases separating them. The CDR3 DNA reads as TGTGCCAGCAGCCAAGAATCGGGGTGGAGGGGCTACACCTTC. Protein product: CASSQESGWRGYTF.

The chain couples TRBV5-6 to TRBJ1-3; D not certain. CDR1 is SGHDT, CDR2 YYEEEE, per germline. CDR3 size: 15 residues. V lost 3 bases and J 2 bases, leaving 12 bases between the germline ends. The CDR3 DNA follows: TGTGCCAGCAGCTCAACCGGGGTAGCTGGAAACACCATATATTTT. This gives the protein CASSSTGVAGNTIYF.

The V call is TRBV6-1, the J call TRBJ2-1, with 14 bases identical to TRBD2. The J segment lost 7 bases and the V segment lost 4 bases, leaving 6 bases of the junction unmatched. The germline V gene encodes CDR1 MNHNS and CDR2 SASEGT. The CDR3 totals 16 residues. CDR3 region: CASSGGGLAGGNEQFF. The CDR3 DNA sequence: TGTGCCAGCAGTGGGGGAGGACTAGCGGGGGGAAATGAGCAGTTCTTC.

V usage is TRBV19 and J usage is TRBJ1-5, with a weak D call TRBD1 (5 bases). With 8 bases removed from V and 1 base from J, the gap between germline ends came to 18 bases. The CDR3 runs 16 residues. The germline gives CDR1 LNHDA, CDR2 SQIVND (reference sequence). CDR3 residues: CASGGYPWRSNQPQHF. The CDR3 region has the DNA TGTGCCAGTGGGGGGTACCCCTGGAGGAGCAATCAGCCCCAGCATTTT.

This chain connects TRBV11-2 to TRBJ2-5; 11 bases fit TRBD1. This CDR3 has 15 amino acids. Germline assignment: CDR1 SGHAT and CDR2 FQNNGV. The trim removed 1 base at V and 6 bases at J, leaving 4 bases unmatched. The chain's CDR3 is CASSLGGTGGQTQYF. CDR3 bases: TGTGCCAGCAGCTTAGGGGGGACAGGGGGTCAGACCCAGTACTTC.

The rearrangement joins TRBV20-1 to TRBJ2-4; D is undetermined. V was trimmed by 3 bases and J by 4 bases, leaving 4 bases between them. The CDR3 loop spans 11 amino acids. The V gene's germline CDR1 is DFQATT and CDR2 SNEGSKA (reference sequence). The CDR3 DNA reads TGCAGTGCTAGCCGGAAAAACATTCAGTACTTC. This codes for CSASRKNIQYF.

The chain is built from TRBV3-1 (or the pseudogene TRBV3-2) and TRBJ1-1; 7 bases map to TRBD1. The CDR3 consists of 17 residues. J gave up 1 base and V 4 bases, and 12 bases lay outside the gene matches. Germline V CDR1 and CDR2: LGHDT, YNNKEL (reference sequence). In DNA form, the CDR3 reads TGTGCCAGCAGCCTCTGGGGAAAGGGGGCTAGGAACACTGAAGCTTTCTTT. Translated, it gives CASSLWGKGARNTEAFF.

The chain is built from TRBV5-1 and TRBJ2-2, with 9 bases matching TRBD1. In germline, CDR1 is SGHRS, CDR2 YFSETQ. Losses at the gene ends were 4 bases for V and 7 bases for J; bases not matched to a gene: 2. The CDR3 runs 13 residues. The CDR3, as DNA: TGCGCCAGCAGCGTGGGACAGGGCGGGGAGCTGTTTTTT. Protein product: CASSVGQGGELFF.

This rearrangement joins TRBV21-1 to TRBJ1-1. TRBV21-1 is deemed a pseudogene. The CDR3 sequence is 15 residues long. DNA for the CDR3: TGTGCCAGCAGCAAAGGACTTCCTATGAACACTGAAGCTTTCTTT. Translation gives CASSKGLPMNTEAFF.

The rearrangement links TRBV2 to TRBJ1-4, with D tentatively TRBD1 (6 bases). The V gene lost 7 bases and the J gene lost 10 bases, with 22 bases spanning the gap. Germline V gene data show CDR1 as SNHLY and CDR2 as FYNNEI. The CDR3 is 15 amino acids. CDR3 amino acids: CASIQFRAPTGKLFF. CDR3 nucleotides: TGTGCCAGCATACAATTCCGGGCTCCGACAGGAAAACTGTTTTTT. Filled out from reference TRBV2 and TRBJ1-4, the complete variable domain reads EPEVTQTPSHQVTQMGQEVILRCVPISNHLYFYWYRQILGQKVEFLVSFYNNEISEKSEIFDDQFSVERPDGSNFTLKIRSTKLEDSAMYFCASIQFRAPTGKLFFGSGTQLSVL.

This rearrangement joins TRBV7-8 to TRBJ1-4; D uncertain. The ends were cut back, 1 base at V and 8 bases at J, with 5 bases in the middle. The CDR3 spans 12 residues. Germline V gives CDR1 SGHVS, CDR2 FQNEAQ. CDR3 amino acids: CASSLGEEKLFF. CDR3 bases: TGTGCCAGCAGCTTAGGGGAGGAAAAACTGTTTTTT.

This sequence joins TRBV5-1 and TRBJ1-1; TRBD1 agrees at 7 bases. V gave up 0 bases and J gave up 6 bases; unmatched junction bases: 2. The CDR3 contains 13 residues. Germline-derived CDR1 and CDR2 are SGHRS and YFSETQ. Written as DNA, the CDR3 is TGCGCCAGCAGCTTGGAGGGACAGTCTGAAGCTTTCTTT. Protein sequence: CASSLEGQSEAFF. Using reference TRBV5-1 and TRBJ1-1 for the parts outside the CDR3, the full variable domain is KAGVTQTPRYLIKTRGQQVTLSCSPISGHRSVSWYQQTPGQGLQFLFEYFSETQRNKGNFPGRFSGRQFSNSRSEMNVSTLELGDSALYLCASSLEGQSEAFFGQGTRLTVV.

This clone was seen only a few times. The CDR3 loop reads CASSTTGDAGTEAFF. The CDR3 coding sequence is TGTGCCAGTAGCACGACAGGGGATGCGGGCACTGAAGCTTTCTTT. This chain uses TRBV19 with TRBJ1-1; 8 bases match TRBD1. With 6 bases clipped from V and 4 bases from J, the junction kept 10 bases outside the gene matches. Germline V CDR1 and CDR2: LNHDA, SQIVND (reference sequence). The CDR3 is made up of 15 amino acids.

As concerns this clone: Other nucleotide sequences in the sample specify the same CDR3. The rearrangement uses TRBV5-1 and TRBJ2-3; 8 bases line up with TRBD2. There are 16 residues in the CDR3. The V and J ends lost 0 bases and 1 base, in that order; junction bases with no gene match: 4. Germline V gives CDR1 SGHRS, CDR2 YFSETQ. This CDR3 is CASSLAPAGGTDTQYF. In DNA, the CDR3 is TGCGCCAGCAGCTTGGCACCAGCGGGGGGCACAGATACGCAGTATTTT.

This chain links TRBV20-1 with TRBJ1-2; 12 bases are a match to TRBD1. In germline, CDR1 is DFQATT, CDR2 SNEGSKA (reference sequence). The CDR3 runs to 16 residues. V lost 3 bases, J lost 8 bases, and 13 bases stayed unmatched. The CDR3 coding sequence is TGCAGTGCTAGTACCGGGGGACAGGGGGCTGGGGAGGGCTACACCTTC. Translated, it gives CSASTGGQGAGEGYTF.

This clone was detected only a few times. The V call is TRBV3-1 (or the pseudogene TRBV3-2), the J call TRBJ1-6; 10 bases fit TRBD1. The germline V gene encodes CDR1 LGHDT and CDR2 YNNKEL (reference sequence). This CDR3 is built from 14 residues. V lost 4 bases and J lost 10; bases outside the gene matches: 4. The CDR3 spells CASSPGTGESPLHF. CDR3 nucleotide sequence: TGTGCCAGCAGCCCCGGGACAGGGGAATCACCCCTCCACTTT.

This clone was counted a single time. DNA for the CDR3: TGTGCCAGCTCACCATTTTGGACAGGGGCGAACTCTGGGGCCAACGTCCTGACTTTC. Translation gives CASSPFWTGANSGANVLTF. This chain joins TRBV18 and TRBJ2-6; 9 bases align to TRBD1. The trim removed 2 bases at V and 0 bases at J, leaving 8 bases unmatched. This CDR3 comprises 19 residues. Per germline, CDR1 KGHSH and CDR2 LQKENI.